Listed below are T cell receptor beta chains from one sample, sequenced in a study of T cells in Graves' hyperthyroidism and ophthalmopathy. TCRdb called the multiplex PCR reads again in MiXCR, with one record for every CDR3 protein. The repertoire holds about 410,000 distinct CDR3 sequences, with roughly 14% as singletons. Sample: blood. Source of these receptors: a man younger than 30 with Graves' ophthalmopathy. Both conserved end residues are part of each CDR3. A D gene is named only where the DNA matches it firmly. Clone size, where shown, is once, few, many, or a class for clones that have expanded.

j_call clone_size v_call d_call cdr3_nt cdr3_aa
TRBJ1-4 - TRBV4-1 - TGCGCCAGCAGCCGACCGGGACTGGCGAATGAAAAACTGTTTTTT CASSRPGLANEKLFF
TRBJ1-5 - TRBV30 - TGTGCCTGGAGTGCAATGGCAGGGAGGCAGCCCCAGCATTTT CAWSAMAGRQPQHF
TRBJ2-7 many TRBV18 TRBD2 TGTGCCAGCTCACCACCGGGACTAGCGGGATCCTACGAGCAGTACTTC CASSPPGLAGSYEQYF
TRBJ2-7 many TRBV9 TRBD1 TGTGCCAGCAGCGCCCTACCGGGACAGGGGGCAGACTACGAGCAGTACTTC CASSALPGQGADYEQYF
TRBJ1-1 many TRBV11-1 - TGTGCCAGCAGCCCGTTCCCTGTGGGGAACACTGAAGCTTTCTTT CASSPFPVGNTEAFF
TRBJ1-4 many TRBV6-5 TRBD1 TGTGCCAGCAGTTACGCGGACAGGGATGAAAAACTGTTTTTT CASSYADRDEKLFF
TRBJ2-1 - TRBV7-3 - TGTGCCAGCAGCTTTGCCGCGGCAGGGAAGGGGAATGAGCAGTTCTTC CASSFAAAGKGNEQFF
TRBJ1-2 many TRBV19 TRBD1 TGTGCCAGTAGTACGGACAGGGGGTATAACTATGGCTACACCTTC CASSTDRGYNYGYTF
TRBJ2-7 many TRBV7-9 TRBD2 TGTGCCAGCAGCTTAGCGCGGGGGTCCTACGAGCAGTACTTC CASSLARGSYEQYF
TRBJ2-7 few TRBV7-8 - TGTGCCAGCAGCCCAATAGGGGAGGTGGTGGGCCACGAGCAGTACTTC CASSPIGEVVGHEQYF
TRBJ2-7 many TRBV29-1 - TGCAGCGTAAGGGTAGCAGGGTCCTACGAGCAGTACTTC CSVRVAGSYEQYF
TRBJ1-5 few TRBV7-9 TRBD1 TGTGCCAGCAGCTTAACCGGGACAGGGTCCCAGTCATACTATCAGCCCCAGCATTTT CASSLTGTGSQSYYQPQHF
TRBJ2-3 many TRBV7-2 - TGTGCCAGCAGCTTAGAGTGGAGCTACCTTCATCGCGATACGCAGTATTTT CASSLEWSYLHRDTQYF
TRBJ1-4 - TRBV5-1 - TGCGCCAGCAGCTTGTGGAGTGGGGGTAATGAAAAACTGTTTTTT CASSLWSGGNEKLFF
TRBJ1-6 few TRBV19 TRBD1 TGTGCCAGTAGTATAGATGCTACAGGGACAGGGATGAATTCACCCCTCCACTTT CASSIDATGTGMNSPLHF
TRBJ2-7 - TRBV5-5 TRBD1 TGTGCCAGCAGCCCGGACAGGACAGGGACCTACGAGCAGTACTTC CASSPDRTGTYEQYF
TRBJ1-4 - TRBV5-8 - TGTGCCAGCAGCTTGGCCGTATTTCCCACTAATGAAAAACTGTTTTTT CASSLAVFPTNEKLFF
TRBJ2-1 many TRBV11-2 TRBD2 TGTGCCAGCAGCTTCCTCTGGGGGGGACTAGTGAATGAGCAGTTCTTC CASSFLWGGLVNEQFF
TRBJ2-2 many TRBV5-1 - TGCGCCAGCAGGATAGGGGAAATCACCGGGGAGCTGTTTTTT CASRIGEITGELFF
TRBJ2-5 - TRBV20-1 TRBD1 TGCAGTGCTCCCCGAACAGGGGCCCAAGAGACCCAGTACTTC CSAPRTGAQETQYF
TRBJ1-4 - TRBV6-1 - TGTGCCAGCAGCCCGCGGAAATCCAATGAAAAACTGTTTTTT CASSPRKSNEKLFF
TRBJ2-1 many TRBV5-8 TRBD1 TGTGCCAGCAGCTTTGAAGGACAGGGTAGCGAGCAGTTCTTC CASSFEGQGSEQFF